Detailed here is one T cell receptor (beta chain). In germline, CDR1 is SGHTA, CDR2 FQGNSA. V gave up 8 bases and J gave up 7 bases; unmatched junction bases: 13. The CDR3 sequence is 14 residues long. Libraries were prepared by immunoSEQ multiplex PCR; TCRdb keeps only in-frame clonotypes and omits some of them. The sample contains 77,000 or so clones, 75% to 85% of which appear only once. The sample comes from a study of ipilimumab plus nivolumab after autologous stem cell transplantation. The V and J genes are TRBV7-2 and TRBJ1-1, with 7 bases identical to TRBD1. The sample in question was PBMCs, obtained in a trial of ipilimumab plus nivolumab as post-transplant consolidation. The receptor was derived from a male donor with diffuse large B-cell lymphoma. The CDR3 region has the DNA TGTGCCAGCCGAAAGTCGACAGGGCCTGATGAAGCTTTCTTT. This gives the protein CASRKSTGPDEAFF.